This T cell receptor (beta chain) was observed in a study of T cell responses to AZD1222 COVID-19 vaccine. General observations from the study: Vaccine-associated CD4 TCRs spanned spike, dominant at 160-218 and 743-854. Clonal diversity was possibly underestimated, and white British individuals and females predominated among donors. Recipients of AZD1222 seropositive at baseline numbered only five or six. Close to half of all spike-specific TCRs reportedly target regions of the variants that are unmutated.

The CDR3 extends over 18 amino acids. After removal of 2 bases from V and 6 bases from J, the junction contained 12 bases not matched to a gene. Germline V lookup: CDR1 SGHTA, CDR2 FQGNSA. TCRdb's copy holds only in-frame clones and misses some; the assay was immunoSEQ multiplex PCR. The sample lists about 96,000 clones, 91% occurring once. A note on this clone: The antigen remains unidentified.

The sequence was collected from an adult in good health. The source material was peripheral blood, sampled on day 0 of MenACWY control vaccination. V and J are TRBV7-2 and TRBJ2-1, with 11 positions matching TRBD2. CDR3 nucleotide sequence: TGTGCCAGCAGCTTAATCCTAGCGGGGGGCCTGGGCCGCAATGAGCAGTTCTTC. This encodes CASSLILAGGLGRNEQFF.